Sequencing of this T cell receptor (beta chain) was carried out in a study of blood T cell repertoires in COVID-19. Germline loops: CDR1 SGHVS, CDR2 FQNEAQ. The CDR3 sequence is 15 residues long. Unmatched junction bases numbered 4, after V lost 5 bases and J lost 0 bases. Some clones are missing from TCRdb's copy, which holds only in-frame ones; the method was immunoSEQ multiplex PCR. The sample records 400,000 to 500,000 clones, 70% to 90% being singletons. This receptor was identified in a woman aged 40-49 years who had recovered from COVID-19. The material sequenced was PBMCs or T cells enriched from blood (not recorded which). The rearrangement uses TRBV7-8 and TRBJ2-1; 7 bases align to TRBD2. Here the CDR3 DNA reads TGTGCCAGCAGCCGAAAGCGGGACTCCTACAATGAGCAGTTCTTC. Amino acid sequence: CASSRKRDSYNEQFF.